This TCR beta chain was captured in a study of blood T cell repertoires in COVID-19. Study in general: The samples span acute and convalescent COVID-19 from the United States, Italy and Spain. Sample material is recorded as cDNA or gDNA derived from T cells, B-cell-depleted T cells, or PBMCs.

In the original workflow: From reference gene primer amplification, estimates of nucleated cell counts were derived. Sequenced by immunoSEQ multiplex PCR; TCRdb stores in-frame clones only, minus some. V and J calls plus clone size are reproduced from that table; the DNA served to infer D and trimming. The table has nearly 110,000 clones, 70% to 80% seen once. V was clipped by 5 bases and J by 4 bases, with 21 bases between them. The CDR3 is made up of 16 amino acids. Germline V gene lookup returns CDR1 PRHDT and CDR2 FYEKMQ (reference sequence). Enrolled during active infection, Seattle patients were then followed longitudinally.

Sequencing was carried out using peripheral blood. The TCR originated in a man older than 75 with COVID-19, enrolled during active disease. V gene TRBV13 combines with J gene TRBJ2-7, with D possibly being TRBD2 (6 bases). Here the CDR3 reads CASSPFRDSRRYEQYF. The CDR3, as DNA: TGTGCCAGCAGCCCCTTCCGGGACTCACGACGTTACGAGCAGTACTTC.